Shown below are 2 T cell receptor beta chains from a single sample sequenced in a study of radiation and T cells in renal cell carcinoma. Time point meaning: baseline pretreatment blood. Specified treatment: 15 Gy SBRT to primary tumor, nephrectomy 4 weeks later. The method was immunoSEQ multiplex PCR; TCRdb's version includes in-frame clones alone and lacks a portion of them. The sample consists of approximately 150,000 clones, around 78% of them appearing once. The sample here was blood, taken from a patient whose treatment included radiotherapy and nephrectomy. The receptors stem from a woman between 50 and 59 years old with renal cell carcinoma.

V is TRBV7-9 and J is TRBJ1-1; D remains unclear. This CDR3 region has 12 residues. Between the trimmed V and J ends, which lost 3 bases and 6 bases, there was a span of 8 bases. The germline V gene has CDR1 SEHNR and CDR2 FQNEAQ (reference sequence). CDR3 region: CASSFSRPEAFF. DNA for the CDR3: TGTGCCAGCAGCTTCTCTAGGCCTGAAGCTTTCTTT. Full variable domain (remainder filled in from reference TRBV7-9 and TRBJ1-1): DTGVSQNPRHKITKRGQNVTFRCDPISEHNRLYWYRQTLGQGPEFLTYFQNEAQLEKSRLLSDRFSAERPKGSFSTLEIQRTEQGDSAMYLCASSFSRPEAFFGQGTRLTVV.

J is TRBJ1-2 and V is TRBV6-6; D gene ambiguous. The CDR3 is 15 amino acids. Germline V gene data show CDR1 as MNHNY and CDR2 as SVGAGI (reference sequence). V was cut by 0 bases and J by 5 bases, with 13 bases left in between. The CDR3 DNA follows: TGTGCCAGCAGTTACTCGACCCGCCCGGGATATGGCTACACCTTC. This codes for CASSYSTRPGYGYTF.